This TCR beta chain was captured in a study of cytomegalovirus exposure and HLA in healthy donors. The PCR contained 60 Vbeta and 13 Jbeta primers. Clones were read by immunoSEQ multiplex PCR, and TCRdb kept only the in-frame ones, dropping some. The ten top clones account for about 4%, within a sample of roughly 77,000 clones. Germline CDR1 is MNHEY and CDR2 is SVGAGI. The V end lost 0 bases, the J end lost 0 bases, and 6 bases lay between the germline ends. The CDR3 consists of 15 residues. Worth noting for this clone: Its antigen remains unknown.

Findings of the study overall: Sequencing probably produced one cluster of sequence variants that were highly shared. There were some V segments, including TRBV6-2 and TRBV6-3, excluded as indistinguishable. Researchers counted around 170 TCR beta chains as cytomegalovirus-associated.

The sequence was collected from a female donor in good health and CMV-seropositive. The sequencing input was PBMCs. This chain links TRBV6-5 with TRBJ1-3; unclear D gene. This CDR3 is CASSYSSGSGNTIYF. CDR3 sequence (DNA): TGTGCCAGCAGTTACTCATCGGGCTCTGGAAACACCATATATTTT.